The rows below give T cell receptor beta chains drawn from one sample of a study of T cells in tumors after PD-1 blockade. The method was immunoSEQ multiplex PCR; TCRdb's version includes in-frame clones alone and lacks a portion of them. The sample lists 15,000 to 25,000 clones; over 70% were seen once. The sample was PBMCs, taken after anti-PD-1 therapy. Every receptor here comes from a human donor with advanced basal cell or squamous cell carcinoma (not recorded which). Both conserved end residues are part of each CDR3. The order of the fields is J gene, V gene, D gene, clone size, CDR3 length, CDR3 protein, CDR3 DNA. A D gene is named only where the DNA matches it firmly. Expanded clones get a size class; other rows say once, few or many, or leave the size out.

j_call: TRBJ1-1
v_call: TRBV3-1/TRBV3-2
d_call: NA
clone_size: NA
cdr3_length: 14
cdr3_aa: CASSRISGDTEAFF
cdr3_nt: TGTGCCAGCAGCCGCATTTCAGGGGACACTGAAGCTTTCTTT

j_call: TRBJ1-4
v_call: TRBV3-1/TRBV3-2
d_call: NA
clone_size: once
cdr3_length: 14
cdr3_aa: CASSHGTVAGELFF
cdr3_nt: TGTGCCAGCAGCCACGGAACCGTCGCGGGGGAACTGTTTTTT

j_call: TRBJ2-1
v_call: TRBV15
d_call: TRBD2
clone_size: NA
cdr3_length: 14
cdr3_aa: CATSRAGGPHEQFF
cdr3_nt: TGTGCCACCAGCAGAGCGGGAGGGCCTCATGAGCAGTTCTTC

j_call: TRBJ2-1
v_call: TRBV7-2
d_call: NA
clone_size: NA
cdr3_length: 14
cdr3_aa: CASSLTTSYNEQFF
cdr3_nt: TGTGCCAGCAGCTTGACGACTAGCTACAATGAGCAGTTCTTC

j_call: TRBJ1-3
v_call: TRBV5-1
d_call: NA
clone_size: NA
cdr3_length: 15
cdr3_aa: CASTPSGVSGNTIYF
cdr3_nt: TGCGCCAGCACCCCGAGCGGAGTCTCTGGAAACACCATATATTTT

j_call: TRBJ2-4
v_call: TRBV11-1
d_call: NA
clone_size: NA
cdr3_length: 14
cdr3_aa: CASSSYRAKNIQYF
cdr3_nt: TGTGCCAGCAGCTCCTACAGAGCCAAAAACATTCAGTACTTC

j_call: TRBJ2-5
v_call: TRBV6-5
d_call: TRBD1
clone_size: NA
cdr3_length: 14
cdr3_aa: CASQTGRLPETQYF
cdr3_nt: TGTGCCAGCCAGACAGGGCGTCTTCCAGAGACCCAGTACTTC

j_call: TRBJ2-1
v_call: TRBV20-1
d_call: NA
clone_size: NA
cdr3_length: 10
cdr3_aa: CSARDGEQFF
cdr3_nt: TGCAGTGCTAGAGATGGTGAGCAGTTCTTC

j_call: TRBJ1-1
v_call: TRBV6-5
d_call: NA
clone_size: NA
cdr3_length: 13
cdr3_aa: CASTDGLNTEAFF
cdr3_nt: TGTGCCAGCACCGATGGCTTGAACACTGAAGCTTTCTTT

j_call: TRBJ2-4
v_call: TRBV24-1
d_call: TRBD1
clone_size: NA
cdr3_length: 17
cdr3_aa: CATSDSRQGAFKNIQYF
cdr3_nt: TGTGCCACCAGTGATTCGCGACAGGGGGCATTTAAAAACATTCAGTACTTC

j_call: TRBJ2-7
v_call: TRBV23-1
d_call: TRBD1
clone_size: few
cdr3_length: 14
cdr3_aa: CASSQSRTGYEQYF
cdr3_nt: TGCGCCAGCAGTCAATCGAGGACAGGCTACGAGCAGTACTTC

j_call: TRBJ2-7
v_call: TRBV24-1
d_call: TRBD1
clone_size: NA
cdr3_length: 16
cdr3_aa: CATSQSGTGLSYEQYF
cdr3_nt: TGTGCCACCAGTCAATCTGGGACAGGGCTCTCCTACGAGCAGTACTTC

j_call: TRBJ2-5
v_call: TRBV29-1
d_call: TRBD1
clone_size: NA
cdr3_length: 14
cdr3_aa: CSVEDRGPGETQYF
cdr3_nt: TGCAGCGTTGAGGACAGGGGGCCGGGAGAGACCCAGTACTTC

j_call: TRBJ1-1
v_call: TRBV10-1
d_call: TRBD1
clone_size: NA
cdr3_length: 12
cdr3_aa: CASSESDRGAFF
cdr3_nt: TGCGCCAGCAGTGAGTCGGACAGGGGAGCTTTCTTT

j_call: TRBJ2-5
v_call: TRBV4-2
d_call: TRBD2
clone_size: few
cdr3_length: 14
cdr3_aa: CASSPSGSRETQYF
cdr3_nt: TGTGCCAGCAGCCCCAGCGGGAGCCGCGAGACCCAGTACTTC

j_call: TRBJ2-7
v_call: TRBV9
d_call: TRBD1
clone_size: NA
cdr3_length: 15
cdr3_aa: CASSERQGISYEQYF
cdr3_nt: TGTGCCAGCAGCGAACGACAGGGTATTTCCTACGAGCAGTACTTC

j_call: TRBJ1-2
v_call: TRBV6-5
d_call: NA
clone_size: NA
cdr3_length: 13
cdr3_aa: CASSYSTAGGYTF
cdr3_nt: TGTGCCAGCAGTTACTCGACCGCAGGGGGCTACACCTTC